This entry concerns a single T cell receptor beta chain. Its target is unknown. The data were obtained in a study of T-cell memory formation after mild COVID-19. General observations from the study: In second-wave clones peaking day 37, SARS-CoV-2 specificity remained unconfirmed. Largely, contracting CD4+ clones fell within CM and EM, and contracting CD8+ clones within EMRA.

Constant-segment primers were used for 5'RACE, and the resulting TCR alpha and TCR beta cDNA libraries carried sample barcodes and UMIs. MiXCR, applied by TCRdb to the 5' RACE reads, yields one record per CDR3 protein. The sample gives about 270,000 distinct CDR3 sequences, approximately 18% of which show up once; about 23% is in the top ten. V gave up 6 bases and J gave up 1 base, with 5 bases separating them. Germline values: CDR1 MNHEY, CDR2 SVGEGT. This CDR3 has 12 amino acids. The V and J genes are TRBV6-2 or TRBV6-3 and TRBJ2-3; D remains ambiguous. This receptor was identified in a man younger than 35 who had mild COVID-19 (a few samples of this study predate the infection). Cell type and time point are not known. The material sequenced was PBMCs or a T cell subset sorted from them (not recorded which). The CDR3 is CASRIRTDTQYF. The CDR3 DNA sequence: TGTGCCAGCAGGATACGCACAGATACGCAGTATTTT.